Below are 30 T cell receptor beta chains sequenced from a single sample in a study of regulatory T cells in long-lasting Graves disease. The time point denotes: newly diagnosed GD, antithyroid drugs for less than 3 months. TCR sequences were obtained from RNA taken from PBMCs. CDR3 regions were amplified by Arm-PCR using iRepertoire HTBI primers to build TCR beta libraries. TCRdb independently ran MiXCR on the multiplex PCR reads; one entry per CDR3 protein. The top ten clones hold less than 25% of a sample with roughly 220,000 distinct CDR3 sequences, approximately 20% of them seen once. The source material was peripheral blood mononuclear cells (PBMCs), sampled at new diagnosis, from a patient treated with antithyroid drugs. The receptors stem from a female donor with Graves disease.

This clonotype was counted ten times or more. The chain employs TRBV7-2 and TRBJ1-2, with D unresolved. The ends were cut back, 3 bases at V and 4 bases at J, with 9 bases in the middle. This CDR3 comprises 13 residues. Per germline, CDR1 SGHTA and CDR2 FQGNSA. The CDR3: CASSFGFSYGYTF. CDR3 bases: TGTGCCAGCAGCTTTGGGTTTTCCTATGGCTACACCTTC.

Concerning this clonotype itself: The junction departs from germline at one end; a sequencing error may be responsible. Here the CDR3 DNA reads TGCGGTGCTGCTAATAGCGGGCGCGTTAATGAGCAGTTCTTC. Translated: CGAANSGRVNEQFF. The chain combines TRBV20-1 with TRBJ2-1, with 7 bases lining up with TRBD2. The germline V gene has CDR1 DFQATT and CDR2 SNEGSKA (reference sequence). The CDR3 length is 14 residues.

A word on this clonotype: This likely reflects a read error, since a far larger clone is one base away. Lacking the conserved final phenylalanine or tryptophan, this CDR3 likely reflects a read error. The V and J genes are TRBV7-9 and TRBJ1-1; D unresolved. Germline V lookup: CDR1 SEHNR, CDR2 FQNEAQ (reference sequence). V was cut by 1 base and J by 2 bases, with 8 bases left in between. CDR3 length equals 14 residues. The CDR3 DNA is TGTGCCAGCAGCTTAGACCCGGTAAACACTGAAGCTTTCATT. As protein: CASSLDPVNTEAFI.

This clonotype occurred many times. Here the CDR3 reads CATSDFNLAGQDTQYF. For the CDR3, the DNA is TGTGCCACCAGTGATTTCAACCTAGCGGGACAAGATACGCAGTATTTT. The V call is TRBV24-1, the J call TRBJ2-3; 9 bases are a match to TRBD2. J lost 5 bases, V lost 1 base, and 6 bases had no gene match. CDR3 length equals 16 residues. CDR1 is KGHDR, CDR2 SFDVKD, per germline.

This clonotype was detected ten times or more. The V call is TRBV18, the J call TRBJ2-1; 7 nucleotides align to TRBD1. This CDR3 spans 15 amino acids. V dropped 0 bases and J dropped 6; count of bases not matched to a gene: 5. The germline V gene has CDR1 KGHSH and CDR2 LQKENI. CDR3 sequence reads: CASSPPPGGRNEQFF. The CDR3 nucleotides are TGTGCCAGCTCACCACCGCCAGGGGGTCGCAATGAGCAGTTCTTC.

The V call is TRBV24-1, the J call TRBJ2-3; 9 bases fit TRBD2. The CDR3 runs 18 residues. After removal of 4 bases from V and 0 bases from J, the junction contained 10 bases not matched to a gene. CDR1 KGHDR and CDR2 SFDVKD come from the germline V gene. As DNA, the CDR3 is TGTGCCACCAGTGACCTCACTAGCGGGCTCCCTAGCACAGATACGCAGTATTTT. It yields the protein CATSDLTSGLPSTDTQYF.

This clonotype was seen at least ten times. The J gene is TRBJ1-1, the V gene TRBV9; D remains ambiguous. This CDR3 is built from 13 residues. Germline values: CDR1 SGDLS, CDR2 YYNGEE. V shed 0 bases and J shed 5 bases, with 8 bases lying between them. The CDR3 sequence: CASSVAGWTEAFF. In nucleotides, the CDR3 is TGTGCCAGCAGCGTAGCTGGCTGGACTGAAGCTTTCTTT.

This clonotype was counted ten times or more. The V call is TRBV6-4, the J call TRBJ1-1, with TRBD1 as a possible D gene (5 bases). CDR3 length: 14 amino acids. V dropped 6 bases and J dropped 0 bases, with 11 bases sitting between them. Germline lookup yields CDR1 MRHNA and CDR2 SNTAGT. This CDR3 is CASRETDMNTEAFF. CDR3 sequence (DNA): TGTGCCAGCAGAGAGACAGACATGAACACTGAAGCTTTCTTT.

Of note for this clonotype: A far larger clone is just one base off, so this is likely a read error. This sequence joins TRBV2 and TRBJ2-1; D ambiguous. Germline CDR1 is SNHLY and CDR2 is FYNNEI. The CDR3 extends over 13 amino acids. V lost 3 bases to trimming and J lost 10 bases, with 13 bases between them. CDR3 DNA sequence: TGTGCCAGCAGTGACCTAGTCCTCTACGAGCAGTTCTTC. Protein: CASSDLVLYEQFF. Complete variable domain (other parts from reference TRBV2 and TRBJ2-1): EPEVTQTPSHQVTQMGQEVILRCVPISNHLYFYWYRQILGQKVEFLVSFYNNEISEKSEIFDDQFSVERPDGSNFTLKIRSTKLEDSAMYFCASSDLVLYEQFFGPGTRLTVL.

This clonotype was observed many times. This chain connects TRBV2 to TRBJ1-3; no firm D call. Germline V lookup: CDR1 SNHLY, CDR2 FYNNEI. CDR3 length: 13 amino acids. Trimming shortened V by 6 bases and J by 0 bases, and 6 bases separated the two germline ends. The CDR3 DNA reads TGTGCCAGCAGCCCCCCCTCTGGAAACACCATATATTTT. Encoded protein: CASSPPSGNTIYF.

V is TRBV2 and J is TRBJ2-5, with TRBD1 matching 10 bases. This CDR3 has 15 amino acids. Germline trimming cut 7 bases from V and 3 bases from J; bases unmatched to any gene: 8. The germline CDR1 and CDR2 sequences are SNHLY and FYNNEI. CDR3 in amino acids: CASTQTGTGEETQYF. CDR3 coding DNA: TGTGCCAGCACCCAAACCGGGACAGGGGAAGAGACCCAGTACTTC.

This clonotype has at least ten counts. As DNA, the CDR3 is TGTGCCAGTAGGCGAGACAGGGGGAGCACTGAAGCTTTCTTT. Amino acid sequence: CASRRDRGSTEAFF. The chain links TRBV19 to TRBJ1-1; 9 positions agree with TRBD1. CDR3 length: 14 residues. CDR1 LNHDA and CDR2 SQIVND come from the germline V gene (reference sequence). V was pared by 6 bases and J by 4 bases, with 6 bases of the junction left unmatched.

This chain joins TRBV11-2 and TRBJ2-5; D is undetermined. There are 15 residues in the CDR3. V lost 5 bases and J lost 5, with 18 bases in between. The germline gives CDR1 SGHAT, CDR2 FQNNGV. The CDR3 nucleotides read TGTGCCAGCAGCCCTCCGACCGTAAATAGTGAGACCCAGTACTTC. It translates to CASSPPTVNSETQYF.

Worth noting for this clonotype: Its ends do not fully match the called genes, so a read error is possible. This chain uses TRBV5-5 with TRBJ2-7, with D unresolved. CDR3 length equals 12 residues. Looked up from germline, CDR1 is SGHKS and CDR2 is YYEKEE (reference sequence). In DNA, the CDR3 is TGCGCCAGCAGTCCGACCCCCTACGAGCAGTACTTC. As protein: CASSPTPYEQYF. Drawing the rest from reference TRBV5-5 and TRBJ2-7, the complete variable domain is DAGVTQSPTHLIKTRGQQVTLRCSPISGHKSVSWYQQVLGQGPQFIFQYYEKEERGRGNFPDRFSARQFPNYSSELNVNALLLGDSALYLCASSPTPYEQYFGPGTRLTVT.

The chain recombines TRBV2 with TRBJ2-7, with TRBD1 matching 8 bases. This CDR3 contains 14 residues. Germline CDR1 reads SNHLY; CDR2 reads FYNNEI. V lost 4 bases and J lost 0; bases outside the gene matches: 2. The DNA of the CDR3 is TGTGCCAGCAGTGGGACAGGGAGCTCCTACGAGCAGTACTTC. This gives the protein CASSGTGSSYEQYF.

This clonotype was counted a single time. This clone may be a read error of a much larger clone one base away. As the CDR3 is not closed by the conserved phenylalanine or tryptophan, this likely results from a read error. The chain has TRBV5-1 and TRBJ2-7; D remains ambiguous. This CDR3 spans 13 amino acids. V was shortened by 0 bases and J by 3 bases, with 7 bases between the two germline ends. CDR1 is SGHRS and CDR2 is YFSETQ in the germline V gene. CDR3 DNA: TGCGCCAGCAGCTTGGACCCTCTCTACGAGCAGTACTTA. As protein: CASSLDPLYEQYL.

CDR3 residues: CASSPSGGYIQYF. The CDR3 coding sequence is TGCGCCAGCAGCCCTTCCGGGGGATACATTCAGTACTTC. The genes are TRBV5-1 and TRBJ2-4; weak D call: TRBD2 (6 bases). The CDR3 runs 13 residues. In germline, CDR1 is SGHRS, CDR2 YFSETQ. The V end was cut by 4 bases, the J end by 8 bases, with 13 bases between.

The genes are TRBV2 and TRBJ1-5, with D unclear. Trimming stripped 2 bases from V and 1 base from J, with 12 bases between. There are 16 residues in the CDR3. Germline values: CDR1 SNHLY, CDR2 FYNNEI. The CDR3 sequence is CASSEIGPVSNQPQHF. The CDR3 DNA sequence: TGTGCCAGCAGTGAAATAGGTCCCGTAAGCAATCAGCCCCAGCATTTT.

The chain recombines TRBV11-2 with TRBJ2-3; the D gene is possibly TRBD1 (5 bases). In germline, CDR1 is SGHAT, CDR2 FQNNGV. This CDR3 has 11 residues. In DNA form, the CDR3 reads TGTGCTACTAAGGGGTCAGATACGCAGTATTTT. It encodes CATKGSDTQYF. Full variable domain (rest looked up from reference TRBV11-2 and TRBJ2-3): EAGVAQSPRYKIIEKRQSVAFWCNPISGHATLYWYQQILGQGPKLLIQFQNNGVVDDSQLPKDRFSAERLKGVDSTLKIQPAKLEDSAVYLCATKGSDTQYFGPGTRLTVL.

At least ten counts were recorded for this clonotype. This chain links TRBV7-3 with TRBJ2-3; D call uncertain. The CDR3 is 16 residues long. CDR1 and CDR2 from the germline V gene are SGHTA and FQGTGA. Trimming cost V 4 bases and J 3 bases, with 17 bases left between them. The CDR3: CASSSGGPPGTDTQYF. The CDR3 bases are TGTGCCAGCAGCTCGGGTGGACCCCCCGGGACAGATACGCAGTATTTT.

This clonotype was recorded at least ten times. The V and J genes are TRBV3-1 and TRBJ2-7; TRBD2 agrees at 8 bases. CDR3 length equals 17 residues. Germline V gene sequence: CDR1 LGHDT, CDR2 YNNKEL (reference sequence). The V segment lost 0 bases and the J segment 0 bases; nucleotides outside the gene matches: 7. The CDR3, as DNA: TGTGCCAGCAGCCAAGAAGGAGCTAGCGGGTTCTCCTACGAGCAGTACTTC. Translation: CASSQEGASGFSYEQYF.

Ten or more counts support this clonotype. The CDR3 sequence is CASSVQGASGELFF. The CDR3, as DNA: TGTGCCAGCAGCGTACAGGGGGCCTCCGGGGAGCTGTTTTTT. V and J are TRBV9 and TRBJ2-2, with 8 bases that match TRBD1. This CDR3 spans 14 amino acids. Trimming at V came to 1 base and at J to 6 bases, leaving 2 bases not matched to a gene. The germline CDR1 and CDR2 sequences are SGDLS and YYNGEE.

This clonotype came up many times. The CDR3 sequence: CAWSPSGGSYEQYF. The CDR3 region has the DNA TGTGCCTGGAGTCCTAGCGGGGGCTCCTACGAGCAGTACTTC. The rearrangement uses TRBV30 and TRBJ2-7; 10 bases match TRBD2. Germline lookup yields CDR1 GTSNPN and CDR2 SVGIG (reference sequence). The CDR3 runs 14 residues. With V trimmed by 2 bases and J by 0 bases, 1 base remained unmatched. Combining the CDR3 with reference TRBV30 and TRBJ2-7 gives the whole variable domain SQTIHQWPATLVQPVGSPLSLECTVEGTSNPNLYWYRQAAGRGLQLLFYSVGIGQISSEVPQNLSASRPQDRQFILSSKKLLLSDSGFYLCAWSPSGGSYEQYFGPGTRLTVT.

This clonotype was detected many times. V is TRBV2 and J is TRBJ1-2, with D tentatively TRBD1 (5 bases). Germline V gene sequence: CDR1 SNHLY, CDR2 FYNNEI. The CDR3 length is 13 residues. V was pared by 5 bases and J by 2 bases, with 9 bases between. The CDR3 region is CASSFQGNYGYTF. CDR3 nucleotides: TGTGCCAGCAGTTTCCAGGGCAACTATGGCTACACCTTC.

This clonotype showed up many times. The V call is TRBV4-3, the J call TRBJ1-1; D not certain. Trimming removed 7 bases from V and 2 bases from J, with 11 bases in between. Germline CDR1 LGHNA, CDR2 YSLEER. The CDR3 consists of 13 residues. The CDR3, as DNA: TGCGCCAGCACCCTCAGAAGAAACACTGAAGCTTTCTTT. Translation gives CASTLRRNTEAFF.

This clonotype occurred once. This chain links TRBV11-2 with TRBJ1-2; D uncertain. Trimming removed 5 bases from V and 2 bases from J, with 12 bases in between. CDR1 and CDR2 (germline): SGHAT, FQNNGV. There are 14 residues in the CDR3. CDR3 residues: CASSRPGGNYGYTF. The CDR3 DNA is TGTGCCAGCAGCCGACCGGGAGGCAACTATGGCTACACCTTC. Complete variable domain (other parts from reference TRBV11-2 and TRBJ1-2): EAGVAQSPRYKIIEKRQSVAFWCNPISGHATLYWYQQILGQGPKLLIQFQNNGVVDDSQLPKDRFSAERLKGVDSTLKIQPAKLEDSAVYLCASSRPGGNYGYTFGSGTRLTVV.

This clonotype occurred many times. The chain has TRBV12-3 or TRBV12-4 and TRBJ1-5; 7 positions match TRBD1. V was clipped by 3 bases and J by 2 bases; unmatched bases: 4. The CDR3 runs 15 residues. The CDR3 protein is CASSFTGAGNQPQHF. The DNA of the CDR3 is TGTGCCAGCAGTTTCACAGGGGCGGGCAATCAGCCCCAGCATTTT.

This clonotype was found many times. This rearrangement joins TRBV19 to TRBJ2-5; D unclear. The CDR3 has 13 amino acids. CDR1 and CDR2 (germline): LNHDA, SQIVND (reference sequence). Trimming shortened V by 3 bases and J by 2 bases, and 7 bases separated the two germline ends. CDR3 sequence reads: CASSMGTQETQYF. The DNA of the CDR3 is TGTGCCAGTAGTATGGGTACACAAGAGACCCAGTACTTC.

This clonotype was seen a handful of times. This rearrangement joins TRBV7-2 to TRBJ2-5; D not resolved. The germline V and J ends were trimmed by 0 bases and 5 bases, with 10 bases remaining between them. From germline, CDR1 is SGHTA and CDR2 FQGNSA. There are 14 residues in the CDR3. The CDR3 bases are TGTGCCAGCAGCTTAGCGGGTCTGCTGGAGACCCAGTACTTC. Protein product: CASSLAGLLETQYF.

This clonotype appeared many times. V usage is TRBV6-5 and J usage is TRBJ1-4, with D hard to call. This CDR3 is built from 13 residues. The germline V gene has CDR1 MNHEY and CDR2 SVGAGI. Trimming pared 0 bases from V and 8 bases from J, leaving 7 bases between. The CDR3 protein is CASSYSKAEKLFF. The CDR3 DNA follows: TGTGCCAGCAGTTACTCGAAGGCAGAAAAACTGTTTTTT.